The T cell receptor beta chain under discussion was sequenced for a study of blood T cell repertoires in COVID-19. The overall study: Donors in the United States, Italy and Spain gave samples during acute or convalescent COVID-19.

Per the original methods: Amplifying reference gene primers gave estimates of nucleated cell counts. The assay was immunoSEQ multiplex PCR, and TCRdb's table has in-frame clones only and misses some. That table gives V, J and clone size, and the DNA gave D and trimming. Among 200,000 or so clones listed, approximately 90% were seen once. Trimming took 4 bases from V and 4 from J, leaving 10 bases between them. CDR3 length equals 14 residues. Germline V CDR1 and CDR2: SGHAT, FQNNGV. The receptor was isolated from a man aged 80 or over with acute or convalescent COVID-19. This sequence joins TRBV11-2 and TRBJ2-2; D call uncertain. Material for sequencing was peripheral blood. CDR3 coding DNA: TGTGCCAGCAGCTCCCAGGTCGCCACCGGGGAGCTGTTTTTT. This encodes CASSSQVATGELFF.